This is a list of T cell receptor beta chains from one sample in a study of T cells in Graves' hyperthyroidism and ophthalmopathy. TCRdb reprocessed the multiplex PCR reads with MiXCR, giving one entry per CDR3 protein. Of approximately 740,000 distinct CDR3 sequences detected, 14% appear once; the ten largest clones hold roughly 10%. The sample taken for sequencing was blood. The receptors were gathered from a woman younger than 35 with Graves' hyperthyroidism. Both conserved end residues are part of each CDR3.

CDR3 protein: CAWSPGLAGTQYF
V gene: TRBV30

CDR3 protein: CSVEVPGSTYEQYF
V gene: TRBV29-1

CDR3 protein: CASSQAGTGTYGYTF
V gene: TRBV3-1

CDR3 protein: CASSLTGLAAAYEQYF
V gene: TRBV27

CDR3 protein: CASSYTSRTYEQYF
V gene: TRBV6-5

CDR3 protein: CASSRASDEQYF
V gene: TRBV5-6

CDR3 protein: CASSQLGVDTSGNTIYF
V gene: TRBV5-1

CDR3 protein: CASSLGGSVWNEQFF
V gene: TRBV27

CDR3 protein: CASSQTPGGAYTEAFF
V gene: TRBV12-3/TRBV12-4

CDR3 protein: CASTATSTGELFF
V gene: TRBV18